This entry is about one T cell receptor beta chain. What it recognizes is unknown. These data originate in a study of Graves' ophthalmopathy and Graves' hyperthyroidism. Overall study context: Hyperthyroidism is called stable when no ophthalmopathy develops within 18 months of follow-up. Study findings and constraints: Sensitivity reached 87.88% and specificity roughly 81% for a 13-signature model separating ophthalmopathy from stable hyperthyroidism. The blood repertoire also included most expanded thyroid clonotypes above 0.001 frequency.

Trimming cost V 5 bases and J 7 bases, with 20 bases left between them. The CDR3 runs 15 residues. Germline V gene data show CDR1 as SGHAT and CDR2 as FQNNGV. The diagnostic workup employed clinical symptoms, serum thyroxine, TRAb, thyroid ultrasound and orbital computed tomography. TCR beta CDR3 amplification used RNA transcripts. HTBI-primed first-round RT-PCR preceded second-round multiplex PCR. TCRdb ran MiXCR on the multiplex PCR reads and lists one entry per CDR3 protein. The sample has around 1,000,000 distinct CDR3 sequences; roughly 35% are singletons. Specimen: peripheral blood or thyroid tissue (not recorded which). V is TRBV11-2 and J is TRBJ2-5, with D possibly TRBD2 on 6 matching bases. The TCR sequence derives from an adult man with Graves' hyperthyroidism. DNA for the CDR3: TGTGCCAGCAGCCCCATAAGTCCTAGCGTAAGGACCCAGTACTTC. Protein product: CASSPISPSVRTQYF.